The clone carrying this TCR beta chain showed up just a few times. This specimen belongs to a study of blood T cell repertoires in COVID-19. Some clones are missing from TCRdb's copy, which holds only in-frame ones; the method was immunoSEQ multiplex PCR. The profile shows 240,000 or so clones, about 81% of them singletons. In germline, CDR1 is LGHNA, CDR2 YSLEER. The CDR3 length is 15 residues. Trimming removed 0 bases at V and 6 bases at J, with 13 bases between. The sample taken for sequencing was peripheral blood. The V call is TRBV4-3, the J call TRBJ2-3, with D maybe TRBD1 (6 bases). This receptor was obtained from a woman aged 60-75 years with active or convalescent COVID-19. The CDR3 region is CASSQDLLGADTQYF. Here the CDR3 DNA reads TGCGCCAGCAGCCAAGATCTTTTGGGGGCGGATACGCAGTATTTT.